The 6 T cell receptor beta chains below all came from one sample that was sequenced in a study of shared clonotypes between healthy human individuals. CD45RO-negative, CCR7-positively selected cells formed the naive CD8 fraction, excluding terminally differentiated effector memory CD45RA+ cells. Profiled with immunoSEQ multiplex PCR; TCRdb holds only in-frame clones, not every one. This table holds around 1.9 million clones, around 95% found once. Sequencing was carried out using naive CD8+ T cells from PBMCs. The receptors shown here come from a man between 18 and 35 years old in good health. Some clones in this sample may be carry-over from other donors' samples.

The rearrangement uses TRBV7-9 and TRBJ2-3; D is perhaps TRBD1 or TRBD2 (5 bases each). The CDR3 is 12 residues long. Germline-derived CDR1 and CDR2 are SEHNR and FQNEAQ (reference sequence). V was trimmed by 1 base and J by 11 bases, leaving 10 bases between them. The CDR3 bases are TGTGCCAGCAGCTTAGGGGGGTCAGAGCAGTATTTT. Its translation is CASSLGGSEQYF.

J is TRBJ1-2 and V is TRBV15, with D hard to call. The CDR3 is made up of 12 amino acids. Germline assignment: CDR1 LNHNV and CDR2 YYDKDF (reference sequence). Trimming took off 0 bases at V and 8 bases at J, with 7 bases between the two ends. The CDR3 here is CATSREVGGYTF. The CDR3 DNA sequence: TGTGCCACCAGCAGAGAGGTCGGGGGCTACACCTTC.

The rearrangement links TRBV11-2 to TRBJ2-7, with D perhaps assigned TRBD1 or TRBD2 (5 bases each). The CDR3 totals 12 residues. The V and J ends lost 4 bases and 6 bases respectively, with 10 bases between them. Germline assignment: CDR1 SGHAT and CDR2 FQNNGV. The CDR3 is CASSSGTSEQYF. As DNA, the CDR3 is TGTGCCAGCAGCTCCGGGACCTCCGAGCAGTACTTC.

The chain employs TRBV4-1 and TRBJ2-2; D gene unclear. This CDR3 comprises 14 residues. Trimming stripped 0 bases from V and 7 bases from J, with 9 bases between. Per the germline V gene, CDR1 is MGHRA and CDR2 is YSYEKL. CDR3 DNA sequence: TGCGCCAGCAGCCAAGATTCCGAGGTCGGGGAGCTGTTTTTT. As protein: CASSQDSEVGELFF.

This clone was recorded only once. This chain uses TRBV27 with TRBJ2-7; tentative D call: TRBD2 (6 bases). This CDR3 comprises 14 residues. The germline CDR1 and CDR2 sequences are MNHEY and SMNVEV (reference sequence). V dropped 2 bases and J dropped 6 bases, with 14 bases sitting between them. CDR3 DNA sequence: TGTGCCAGCAGTTTAGGGGGTCGGGGGACCGAGCAGTACTTC. Translation gives CASSLGGRGTEQYF.

The chain recombines TRBV9 with TRBJ1-1; 9 bases line up with TRBD1. Trimming cost V 0 bases and J 2 bases; bases outside gene matches: 5. CDR3 length: 16 residues. From germline, CDR1 is SGDLS and CDR2 YYNGEE. The CDR3 loop reads CASSVEGTGHNTEAFF. The CDR3 bases are TGTGCCAGCAGCGTAGAAGGGACAGGGCATAACACTGAAGCTTTCTTT.